The 2 T cell receptor beta chains listed next were all sequenced from one sample in a study of cytomegalovirus exposure and HLA in healthy donors. The PCR was carried out with 60 Vbeta primers and 13 Jbeta primers. Sequencing used immunoSEQ multiplex PCR; TCRdb keeps in-frame clones, though not all of them. Altogether over 150,000 clones are present, roughly 76% being singletons, with the ten largest covering less than 15%. Specimen: PBMCs. The source of these receptors is a woman in her forties or fifties in good health and CMV-seronegative.

The rearrangement links TRBV15 to TRBJ1-1; 7 bases match TRBD1. V was clipped by 5 bases and J by 10 bases; unmatched bases: 13. CDR1 is LNHNV and CDR2 is YYDKDF in the germline V gene (reference sequence). The CDR3 covers 14 residues. The CDR3 reads CATSGGQVGIIAFF. CDR3 in DNA: TGTGCCACCAGCGGAGGACAGGTGGGGATTATAGCTTTCTTT.

The chain links TRBV7-2 to TRBJ1-1, with D perhaps TRBD1 (6 bases). The germline CDR1 and CDR2 sequences are SGHTA and FQGNSA. CDR3 length equals 16 residues. Trimming shortened V by 4 bases and J by 5 bases, and 20 bases separated the two germline ends. In nucleotides, the CDR3 is TGTGCCAGCAGCTCATTTAGAGGGGGAGGGGTAACTGAAGCTTTCTTT. It specifies CASSSFRGGGVTEAFF.